These 16 T cell receptor beta chains were sequenced from one sample in a study of cytomegalovirus exposure and HLA in healthy donors. Libraries were prepared by immunoSEQ multiplex PCR; TCRdb keeps only in-frame clonotypes and omits some of them. The data show about 120,000 clones, 88% seen once. The specimen sequenced was PBMCs. The origin of the receptors is a woman aged 18-29 years in good health and CMV-seropositive.

In its sample, this clone was seen a few times. This chain connects TRBV4-2 to TRBJ2-7; weak D call: TRBD2 (6 bases). The germline V gene encodes CDR1 LGHNA and CDR2 YNFKEQ. Trimming pared 0 bases from V and 6 bases from J, leaving 9 bases between. This CDR3 has 13 amino acids. In DNA, the CDR3 is TGTGCCAGCAGCCAAGAAGCGGGTCGCGAGCAGTACTTC. Protein product: CASSQEAGREQYF.

The chain joins TRBV5-1 to TRBJ2-2; no reliable D call. Germline V lookup: CDR1 SGHRS, CDR2 YFSETQ. The CDR3 is 15 residues long. The V gene lost 0 bases and the J gene lost 1 base, with 7 bases spanning the gap. The CDR3 is CASSLESGNTGELFF. DNA for the CDR3: TGCGCCAGCAGCTTGGAGTCGGGGAACACCGGGGAGCTGTTTTTT.

The J gene is TRBJ1-1, the V gene TRBV19; D gene ambiguous. CDR3 length: 12 residues. CDR1 LNHDA and CDR2 SQIVND come from the germline V gene (reference sequence). V gave up 7 bases and J gave up 1 base, with 7 bases separating them. CDR3 protein: CASNSGNTEAFF. The CDR3 DNA is TGTGCCAGTAATAGCGGGAACACTGAAGCTTTCTTT. The whole variable domain, filled in from reference TRBV19 and TRBJ1-1, reads DGGITQSPKYLFRKEGQNVTLSCEQNLNHDAMYWYRQDPGQGLRLIYYSQIVNDFQKGDIAEGYSVSREKKESFPLTVTSAQKNPTAFYLCASNSGNTEAFFGQGTRLTVV.

V and J are TRBV5-5 and TRBJ1-2; tentative D call: TRBD1 (5 bases). V lost 4 bases, J lost 2 bases, and 9 bases lay in between. From germline, CDR1 is SGHKS and CDR2 YYEKEE (reference sequence). CDR3 length: 13 residues. The CDR3 loop is CASSLDTNYGYTF. In DNA form, the CDR3 reads TGTGCCAGCAGCCTGGACACCAACTATGGCTACACCTTC.

The chain combines TRBV9 with TRBJ1-3; 9 positions match TRBD1. Germline V gives CDR1 SGDLS, CDR2 YYNGEE. The CDR3 runs to 16 residues. V was clipped by 3 bases and J by 0 bases; unmatched bases: 4. The CDR3 DNA follows: TGTGCCAGCAGCGCTTGGACAGGGGACTCTGGAAACACCATATATTTT. Translated: CASSAWTGDSGNTIYF. The entire variable domain, with the rest obtained from reference TRBV9 and TRBJ1-3, is as follows: DSGVTQTPKHLITATGQRVTLRCSPRSGDLSVYWYQQSLDQGLQFLIQYYNGEERAKGNILERFSAQQFPDLHSELNLSSLELGDSALYFCASSAWTGDSGNTIYFGEGSWLTVV.

The gene calls are TRBV13 and TRBJ2-3; TRBD1 agrees at 9 bases. The CDR3 extends over 16 amino acids. V gave up 5 bases and J gave up 0 bases; unmatched junction bases: 6. Germline values: CDR1 PRHDT, CDR2 FYEKMQ (reference sequence). The CDR3 loop reads CASSTQGASSTDTQYF. The CDR3 nucleotides read TGTGCCAGCAGCACACAGGGGGCGTCCAGCACAGATACGCAGTATTTT.

The chain links TRBV5-4 to TRBJ1-1; D gene uncertain. The CDR3 has 16 residues. Deletions cut 3 bases from V and 2 bases from J, with 17 bases between. Germline CDR1 SGHNT, CDR2 YYREEE (reference sequence). The CDR3: CASSWGGRGGNTEAFF. Here the CDR3 DNA reads TGTGCCAGCAGCTGGGGAGGACGGGGAGGAAACACTGAAGCTTTCTTT. Supplemented by reference TRBV5-4 and TRBJ1-1, the full variable domain reads ETGVTQSPTHLIKTRGQQVTLRCSSQSGHNTVSWYQQALGQGPQFIFQYYREEENGRGNFPPRFSGLQFPNYSSELNVNALELDDSALYLCASSWGGRGGNTEAFFGQGTRLTVV.

This clone was recorded once. CDR3 sequence reads: CASSLGGTGSYNEQFF. CDR3 in DNA: TGCGCCAGCAGCTTGGGTGGGACAGGGTCGTACAATGAGCAGTTCTTC. The chain has TRBV5-1 and TRBJ2-1; 9 nucleotides align to TRBD1. CDR1 and CDR2 from the germline V gene are SGHRS and YFSETQ. CDR3 length: 16 amino acids. J gave up 4 bases and V 0 bases, and 5 bases lay outside the gene matches.

The chain uses TRBV5-6 and TRBJ1-1; the match to TRBD1 covers 9 bases. The CDR3 is 15 residues long. V dropped 2 bases and J dropped 7; count of bases not matched to a gene: 9. Germline V lookup: CDR1 SGHDT, CDR2 YYEEEE. This CDR3 is CASSFGTGFLGEAFF. CDR3 nucleotide sequence: TGTGCCAGCAGCTTTGGGACAGGGTTTTTGGGTGAAGCTTTCTTT.

The genes are TRBV19 and TRBJ1-2; D ambiguous. Trimming left V 1 base short and J 3 bases short, with 6 bases between. The CDR3 length is 13 residues. CDR1 is LNHDA, CDR2 SQIVND, per germline (reference sequence). DNA for the CDR3: TGTGCCAGTAGTATAGGAGAGCACTATGGCTACACCTTC. The encoded protein is CASSIGEHYGYTF.

The chain joins TRBV6-5 to TRBJ1-2; TRBD1 matches at 10 bases. Germline trimming cut 4 bases from V and 8 bases from J; bases unmatched to any gene: 7. The CDR3 covers 14 residues. Looked up from germline, CDR1 is MNHEY and CDR2 is SVGAGI. The CDR3 nucleotides read TGTGCCAGCAGTTTCGTCGGGACAGGGGTCGGCTACACCTTC. Its translation is CASSFVGTGVGYTF.

The chain couples TRBV5-6 to TRBJ1-2; possibly TRBD1 for D (5 bases). The CDR3 extends over 15 amino acids. Germline V lookup: CDR1 SGHDT, CDR2 YYEEEE. Deletions cut 1 base from V and 8 bases from J, with 18 bases between. The DNA of the CDR3 is TGTGCCAGCAGCTTGAATCCGCAGGGTCACAGAGGCTACACCTTC. It specifies CASSLNPQGHRGYTF.

This clone turned up a few times. V and J are TRBV7-8 and TRBJ1-1, with no clear D. Germline CDR1 and CDR2: SGHVS and FQNEAQ. CDR3 length equals 13 residues. The V and J ends lost 5 bases and 1 base respectively, with 8 bases between them. Here the CDR3 reads CASSSGRNTEAFF. Here the CDR3 DNA reads TGTGCCAGCAGCAGTGGGCGGAACACTGAAGCTTTCTTT.

The rearrangement uses TRBV5-1 and TRBJ1-3; TRBD1 aligns across 9 bases. The V segment lost 0 bases and the J segment 0 bases; nucleotides outside the gene matches: 13. Per germline, CDR1 SGHRS and CDR2 YFSETQ. There are 20 residues in the CDR3. The CDR3 spells CASSLAGSGTGLFSGNTIYF. The CDR3 DNA reads as TGCGCCAGCAGCTTGGCCGGTTCCGGGACAGGGCTATTCTCTGGAAACACCATATATTTT.

V usage is TRBV6-1 and J usage is TRBJ2-3; 8 nucleotides agree with TRBD2. CDR3 length: 15 residues. CDR1 is MNHNS, CDR2 SASEGT, per germline. V shed 2 bases and J 1 base; nucleotides not matched to a gene: 2. The CDR3 coding sequence is TGTGCCAGCAGTGAATTGACTAGCGGCACAGATACGCAGTATTTT. Translating it yields CASSELTSGTDTQYF.

The rearrangement joins TRBV5-1 to TRBJ1-2; TRBD1 matches at 8 bases. This CDR3 spans 14 amino acids. Germline V gene sequence: CDR1 SGHRS, CDR2 YFSETQ. With V trimmed by 4 bases and J by 8 bases, 10 bases remained unmatched. The CDR3 is CASSVTGDRVGYTF. The CDR3 nucleotides are TGCGCCAGCAGCGTGACAGGGGACCGGGTCGGCTACACCTTC.